Included here is one T cell receptor beta chain sequence, with context. This sample stems from a study of T cell changes during pregnancy in multiple sclerosis. V lost 6 bases and J 6 bases, leaving 13 bases between the germline ends. The length of the CDR3 is 13 residues. Germline V gene lookup returns CDR1 LNHDA and CDR2 SQIVND (reference sequence). Repertoires were generated with immunoSEQ multiplex PCR, while TCRdb's copy carries only in-frame clones and drops some. The sample gives 45,000 or so clones, 85% to 90% of which show up once; 5.5% to 6% is in the top ten. The gene calls are TRBV19 and TRBJ2-3; possibly TRBD2 for D (6 bases). This clonotype originated in a female donor in good health, enrolled as a control in a pregnancy study. The specimen was CD8+ T cells from peripheral blood mononuclear cells, collected after pregnancy. CDR3: CASRDYREDTQYF. CDR3 DNA: TGTGCCAGTAGGGACTACCGAGAGGATACGCAGTATTTT.